This T cell receptor beta chain was found in a study of blood T cell repertoires in COVID-19. In the original workflow: Reference gene primer amplification gave estimated nucleated cell counts. Sequenced by immunoSEQ multiplex PCR; TCRdb stores in-frame clones only, minus some. Clone size and the V and J calls come from that table; the DNA yielded D and trimming. The profile shows about 140,000 clones, just under 90% of them singletons. CDR1 and CDR2 from the germline V gene are MNHNS and SASEGT. This CDR3 is 12 amino acids long. The germline V and J ends were trimmed by 3 bases and 3 bases, with 6 bases remaining between them.

Sequencing input: peripheral blood. The V and J genes are TRBV6-1 and TRBJ2-7, with no clear D. The clonotype originates from a woman aged 45 to 65 with active or convalescent COVID-19. In DNA, the CDR3 is TGTGCCAGCAGTGAGTCAGGCTACGAGCAGTACTTC. Translation gives CASSESGYEQYF.